These 6 T cell receptor beta chains were all obtained from the same sample, sequenced in a study of blood T cell repertoires in COVID-19. Generated by immunoSEQ multiplex PCR, the TCRdb table keeps only in-frame clones and is missing some. Among some 60,000 clones listed, 60% to 85% were seen once. Sequencing was carried out using peripheral blood. These receptors were obtained from a man aged 25 to 45 with COVID-19, enrolled during active disease.

V is TRBV4-3 and J is TRBJ2-3, with 13 bases aligning to TRBD2. Unmatched junction bases numbered 2, after V lost 1 base and J lost 4 bases. The CDR3 totals 16 residues. Germline CDR1 LGHNA, CDR2 YSLEER. The CDR3 loop is CASSQVLAGGPDTQYF. The CDR3 region has the DNA TGCGCCAGCAGCCAAGTACTAGCGGGGGGGCCAGATACGCAGTATTTT.

V usage is TRBV7-3 and J usage is TRBJ1-1; 8 bases align to TRBD1. Germline CDR1 is SGHTA and CDR2 is FQGTGA. The V gene end was trimmed by 4 bases and the J gene end by 0 bases; junction bases not matched to a gene: 10. The CDR3 length is 17 residues. The DNA of the CDR3 is TGTGCCAGCAGCTCGATACACGGGGACAGGCTGAACACTGAAGCTTTCTTT. Amino acid sequence: CASSSIHGDRLNTEAFF.

The chain joins TRBV19 to TRBJ2-7, with TRBD1 identical over 7 bases. The germline gives CDR1 LNHDA, CDR2 SQIVND (reference sequence). V was pared by 3 bases and J by 0 bases, with 2 bases of the junction left unmatched. The CDR3 length is 14 residues. The CDR3 loop reads CASSIDRASYEQYF. CDR3 nucleotides: TGTGCCAGTAGTATCGACAGGGCCTCCTACGAGCAGTACTTC.

The chain recombines TRBV6-5 with TRBJ1-2; TRBD1 aligns across 8 bases. This CDR3 has 13 residues. V trimming: 6 bases; J trimming: 7 bases; junction bases outside the gene matches: 7. CDR1 and CDR2 (germline): MNHEY, SVGAGI. CDR3 in amino acids: CASSLGQGRGYTF. The CDR3, as DNA: TGTGCCAGCAGCCTCGGACAGGGACGTGGCTACACCTTC.

This chain links TRBV28 with TRBJ2-5; 10 positions match TRBD2. Germline V lookup: CDR1 MDHEN, CDR2 SYDVKM. The V and J ends lost 1 base and 1 base, in that order; junction bases with no gene match: 3. The length of the CDR3 is 16 residues. CDR3 DNA: TGTGCCAGCAGTTTATATAGCGGGAGGACCCAAGAGACCCAGTACTTC. Its protein is CASSLYSGRTQETQYF.

The V and J genes are TRBV5-4 and TRBJ1-1; 9 bases are shared with TRBD1. CDR3 length equals 14 residues. The V segment lost 4 bases and the J segment 5 bases; nucleotides outside the gene matches: 6. In germline, CDR1 is SGHNT, CDR2 YYREEE (reference sequence). The DNA of the CDR3 is TGTGCCAGCAGCCCGGGACAGGGACGGACTGAAGCTTTCTTT. Translated: CASSPGQGRTEAFF.